This T cell receptor (beta chain) was sequenced in a study of regulatory T cells in long-lasting Graves disease. Germline lookup yields CDR1 SNHLY and CDR2 FYNNEI. V was clipped by 6 bases and J by 0 bases, with 9 bases between them. This CDR3 spans 14 amino acids. The sample's time point: persistent/refractory GD, antithyroid drugs over 5 years with positive TRAb. Extracted PBMC RNA gave rise to the TCR library. This clonotype was seen many times. Libraries of TCR beta came from iRepertoire HTBI primers plus Arm-PCR of CDR3 regions. MiXCR, run by TCRdb on the multiplex PCR reads, gives a single entry per CDR3 protein. Of around 400,000 distinct CDR3 sequences in the sample, 21% are singletons; the top ten hold roughly 13%.

This clonotype was sampled from a female donor with Graves disease. The genes are TRBV2 and TRBJ1-3; possibly TRBD1 for D (5 bases). The specimen was peripheral blood mononuclear cells (PBMCs), collected when the disease was refractory, from a patient treated with antithyroid drugs. The CDR3 nucleotides are TGTGCCAGCAGGGACGGGACCTCTGGAAACACCATATATTTT. This sequence encodes CASRDGTSGNTIYF.